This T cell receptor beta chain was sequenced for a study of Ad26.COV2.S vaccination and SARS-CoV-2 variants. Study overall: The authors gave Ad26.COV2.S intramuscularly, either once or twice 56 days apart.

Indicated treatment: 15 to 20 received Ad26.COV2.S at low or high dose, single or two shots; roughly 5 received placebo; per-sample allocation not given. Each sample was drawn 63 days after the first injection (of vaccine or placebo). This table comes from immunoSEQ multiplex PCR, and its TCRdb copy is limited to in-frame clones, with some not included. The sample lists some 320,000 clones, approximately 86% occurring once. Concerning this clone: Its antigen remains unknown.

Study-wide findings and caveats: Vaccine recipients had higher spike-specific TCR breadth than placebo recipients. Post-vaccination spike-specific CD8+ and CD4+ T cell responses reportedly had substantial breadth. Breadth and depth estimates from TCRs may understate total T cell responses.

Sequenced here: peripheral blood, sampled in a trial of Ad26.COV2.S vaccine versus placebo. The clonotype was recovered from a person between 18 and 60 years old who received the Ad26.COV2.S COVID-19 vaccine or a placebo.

The CDR3: CASSPGNSGNTIYF. In DNA, the CDR3 is TGTGCCAGCTCGCCGGGAAACTCTGGAAACACCATATATTTT. The chain couples TRBV18 to TRBJ1-3; D uncertain. Trimming pared 6 bases from V and 0 bases from J, leaving 9 bases between. Germline CDR1 and CDR2: KGHSH and LQKENI. CDR3 length equals 14 residues.